This T cell receptor (beta chain) originates from a study of cytomegalovirus exposure and HLA in healthy donors. Study context: Membership in the Caucasian-associated ancestry cluster was found for 81% of approximately 400 genotyped donors.

Both 60 Vbeta primers and 13 Jbeta primers went into the PCR. Under the authors' procedure: An analysis that came later counted some 80 million unique TCR beta chains, approximately 9.9 million shared. Using immunoSEQ multiplex PCR, the repertoire was profiled, and TCRdb retains in-frame clones only, with some absent. That table furnishes V, J and clone size, whereas the DNA furnished D and trimming. The sample has tens of thousands of clones. Study results and limitations: Specificity of a few CMV-associated chains for CMV antigens was verified in vitro.

Comment on this clone: The target antigen is unknown.

The junction had 4 bases not matched to a gene; V was cut back by 5 bases and J by 6 bases. This CDR3 spans 13 amino acids. Looked up from germline, CDR1 is LGHNT and CDR2 is FRNRAP. The clonotype comes from a man aged 50 or older in good health and CMV-seropositive. V usage is TRBV12-5 and J usage is TRBJ1-1, with 9 bases fitting TRBD1. Sequencing was done on a sample of PBMCs. Here the CDR3 reads CASGLTGGAEAFF. CDR3 bases: TGTGCTAGTGGTCTGACAGGGGGGGCTGAAGCTTTCTTT.